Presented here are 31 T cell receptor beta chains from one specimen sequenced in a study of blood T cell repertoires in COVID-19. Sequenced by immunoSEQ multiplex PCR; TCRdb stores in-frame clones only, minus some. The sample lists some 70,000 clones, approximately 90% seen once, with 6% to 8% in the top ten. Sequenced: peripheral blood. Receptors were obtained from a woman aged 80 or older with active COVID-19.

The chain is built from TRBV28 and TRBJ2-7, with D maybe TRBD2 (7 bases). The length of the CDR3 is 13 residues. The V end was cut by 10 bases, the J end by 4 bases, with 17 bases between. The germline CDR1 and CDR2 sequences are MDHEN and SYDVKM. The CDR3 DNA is TGTGCCACCCTAAGGGGGGGGAATTACGAGCAGTACTTC. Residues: CATLRGGNYEQYF.

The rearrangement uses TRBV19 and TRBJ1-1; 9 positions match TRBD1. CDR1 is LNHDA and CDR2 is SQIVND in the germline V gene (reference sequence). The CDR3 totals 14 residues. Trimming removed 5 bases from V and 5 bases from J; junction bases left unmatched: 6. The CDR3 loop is CASSPGTGSTEAFF. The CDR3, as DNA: TGTGCCAGTAGTCCTGGGACAGGGTCGACTGAAGCTTTCTTT. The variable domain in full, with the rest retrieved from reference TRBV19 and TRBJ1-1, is DGGITQSPKYLFRKEGQNVTLSCEQNLNHDAMYWYRQDPGQGLRLIYYSQIVNDFQKGDIAEGYSVSREKKESFPLTVTSAQKNPTAFYLCASSPGTGSTEAFFGQGTRLTVV.

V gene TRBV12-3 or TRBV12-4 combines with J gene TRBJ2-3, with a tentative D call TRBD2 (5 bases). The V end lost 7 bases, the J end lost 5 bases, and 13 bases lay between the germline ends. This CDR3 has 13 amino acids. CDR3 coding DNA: TGTGCCAGCACCTTAAGAGGGCAAGATACGCAGTATTTT. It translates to CASTLRGQDTQYF.

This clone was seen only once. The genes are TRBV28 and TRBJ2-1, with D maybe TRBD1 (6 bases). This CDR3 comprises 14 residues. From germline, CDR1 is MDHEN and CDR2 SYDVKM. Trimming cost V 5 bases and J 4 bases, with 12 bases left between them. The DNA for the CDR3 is TGTGCCAGCAGTGAAGGGGGAATTTACAATGAGCAGTTCTTC. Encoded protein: CASSEGGIYNEQFF.

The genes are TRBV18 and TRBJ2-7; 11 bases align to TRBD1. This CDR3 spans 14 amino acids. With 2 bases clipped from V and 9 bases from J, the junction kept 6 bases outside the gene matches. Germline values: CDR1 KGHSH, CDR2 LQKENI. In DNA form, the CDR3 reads TGTGCCAGCTCACCAGGGCGGGACAGGGGGGCGCAGTACTTC. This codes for CASSPGRDRGAQYF.

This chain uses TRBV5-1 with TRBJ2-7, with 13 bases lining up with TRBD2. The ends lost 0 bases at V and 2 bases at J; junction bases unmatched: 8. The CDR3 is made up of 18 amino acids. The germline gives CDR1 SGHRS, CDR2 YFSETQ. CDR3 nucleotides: TGCGCCAGCAGCTTGGGAACAGCCGGGACTAGCGGGACCTACGAGCAGTACTTC. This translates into CASSLGTAGTSGTYEQYF.

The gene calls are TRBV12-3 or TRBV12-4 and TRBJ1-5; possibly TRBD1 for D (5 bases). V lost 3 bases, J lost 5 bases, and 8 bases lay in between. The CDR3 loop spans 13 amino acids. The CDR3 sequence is CASSFQGDQPQHF. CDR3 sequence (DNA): TGTGCCAGCAGTTTCCAGGGCGATCAGCCCCAGCATTTT.

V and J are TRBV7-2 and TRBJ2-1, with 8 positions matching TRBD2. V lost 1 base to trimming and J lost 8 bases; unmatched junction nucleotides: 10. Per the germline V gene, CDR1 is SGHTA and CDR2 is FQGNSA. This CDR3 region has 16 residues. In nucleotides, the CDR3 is TGTGCCAGCAGCTTAGGGGGCGGGAGGATCGGTTATGAGCAGTTCTTC. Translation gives CASSLGGGRIGYEQFF.

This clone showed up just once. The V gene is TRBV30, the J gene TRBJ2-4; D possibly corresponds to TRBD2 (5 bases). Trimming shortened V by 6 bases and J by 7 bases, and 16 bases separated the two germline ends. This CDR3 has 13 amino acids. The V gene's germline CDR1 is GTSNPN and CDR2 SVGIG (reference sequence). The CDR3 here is CACNTVSGNIQYF. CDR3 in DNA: TGTGCCTGCAACACAGTGTCGGGGAACATTCAGTACTTC.

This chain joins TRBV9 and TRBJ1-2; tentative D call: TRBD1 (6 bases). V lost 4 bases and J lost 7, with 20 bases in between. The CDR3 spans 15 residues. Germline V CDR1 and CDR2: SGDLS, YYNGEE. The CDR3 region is CASSPGYRDTGGYTF. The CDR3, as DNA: TGTGCCAGCAGCCCGGGATACAGGGATACAGGTGGCTACACCTTC.

CDR3 DNA sequence: TGTGCCAGCAGCCAAGGACAGGACAATGAGCAGTTCTTC. It is translated as CASSQGQDNEQFF. This sequence joins TRBV4-2 and TRBJ2-1; TRBD1 is a possible D gene (6 bases). Trimming pared 1 base from V and 5 bases from J, leaving 6 bases between. Germline V gene sequence: CDR1 LGHNA, CDR2 YNFKEQ. This CDR3 region has 13 residues.

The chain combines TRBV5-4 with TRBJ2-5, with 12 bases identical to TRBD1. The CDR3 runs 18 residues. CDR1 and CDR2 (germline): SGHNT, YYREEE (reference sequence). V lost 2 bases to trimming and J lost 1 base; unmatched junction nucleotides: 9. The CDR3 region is CASSLGTGGTGSQETQYF. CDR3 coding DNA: TGTGCCAGCAGCTTAGGGACAGGGGGCACCGGGTCCCAAGAGACCCAGTACTTC.

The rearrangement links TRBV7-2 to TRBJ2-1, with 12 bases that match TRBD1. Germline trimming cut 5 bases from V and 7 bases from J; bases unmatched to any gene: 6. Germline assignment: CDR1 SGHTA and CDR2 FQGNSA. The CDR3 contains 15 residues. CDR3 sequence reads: CASSLRDRGLNEQFF. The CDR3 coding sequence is TGTGCCAGCAGCCTCCGGGACAGGGGGCTTAATGAGCAGTTCTTC.

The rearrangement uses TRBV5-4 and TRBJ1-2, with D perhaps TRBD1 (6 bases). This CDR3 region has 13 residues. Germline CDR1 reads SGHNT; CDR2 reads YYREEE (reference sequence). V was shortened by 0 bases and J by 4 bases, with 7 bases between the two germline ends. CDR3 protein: CASSLGGGYGYTF. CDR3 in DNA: TGTGCCAGCAGCTTGGGAGGGGGCTATGGCTACACCTTC.

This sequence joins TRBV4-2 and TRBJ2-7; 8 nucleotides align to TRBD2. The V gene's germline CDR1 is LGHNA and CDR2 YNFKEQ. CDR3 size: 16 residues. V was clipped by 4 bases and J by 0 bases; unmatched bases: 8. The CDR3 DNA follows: TGTGCCAGCAGCCTTAACGGCGCGGGAGGCTCCTACGAGCAGTACTTC. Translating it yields CASSLNGAGGSYEQYF.

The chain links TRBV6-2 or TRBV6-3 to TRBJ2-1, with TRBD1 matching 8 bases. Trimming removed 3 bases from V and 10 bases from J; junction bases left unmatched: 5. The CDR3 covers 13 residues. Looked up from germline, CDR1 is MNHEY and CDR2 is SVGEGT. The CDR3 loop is CASSYLTGEEQFF. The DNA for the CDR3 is TGTGCCAGCAGTTATTTGACAGGGGAAGAGCAGTTCTTC.

CDR3 DNA sequence: TGTGCCAGTACCCCGAGGGGGAACTCTGGAAACACCATATATTTT. Protein sequence: CASTPRGNSGNTIYF. V gene TRBV19 combines with J gene TRBJ1-3; D perhaps matches TRBD1 (6 bases). This CDR3 has 15 amino acids. The V end lost 7 bases, the J end lost 0 bases, and 13 bases lay between the germline ends. Germline values: CDR1 LNHDA, CDR2 SQIVND (reference sequence).

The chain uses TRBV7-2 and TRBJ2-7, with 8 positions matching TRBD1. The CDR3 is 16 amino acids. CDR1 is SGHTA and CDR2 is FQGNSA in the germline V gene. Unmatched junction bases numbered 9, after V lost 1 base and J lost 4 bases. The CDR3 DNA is TGTGCCAGCAGCTTAGGGGCAGGGGGCGCCTTGTACGAGCAGTACTTC. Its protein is CASSLGAGGALYEQYF.

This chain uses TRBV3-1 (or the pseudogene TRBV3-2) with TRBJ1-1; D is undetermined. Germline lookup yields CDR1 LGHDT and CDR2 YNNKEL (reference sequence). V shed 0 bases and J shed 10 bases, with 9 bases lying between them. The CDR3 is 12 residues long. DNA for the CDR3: TGTGCCAGCAGCCAAGATCGCGGAGGAGCTTTCTTT. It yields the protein CASSQDRGGAFF.

The CDR3 protein is CASSVDSRGQTQYF. In DNA, the CDR3 is TGTGCCAGCAGCGTAGATTCCAGGGGGCAGACCCAGTACTTC. This chain joins TRBV9 and TRBJ2-5; 8 nucleotides align to TRBD1. The CDR3 sequence is 14 residues long. The germline V gene encodes CDR1 SGDLS and CDR2 YYNGEE. V shed 0 bases and J 6 bases; nucleotides not matched to a gene: 4.

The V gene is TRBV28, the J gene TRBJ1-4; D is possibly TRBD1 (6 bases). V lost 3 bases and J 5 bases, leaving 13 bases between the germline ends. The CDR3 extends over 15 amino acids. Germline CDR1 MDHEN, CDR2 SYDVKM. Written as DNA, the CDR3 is TGTGCCAGCAGTTTGGCAGGGCAGGGGAATGAAAAACTGTTTTTT. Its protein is CASSLAGQGNEKLFF. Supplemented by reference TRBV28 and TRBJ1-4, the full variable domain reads DVKVTQSSRYLVKRTGEKVFLECVQDMDHENMFWYRQDPGLGLRLIYFSYDVKMKEKGDIPEGYSVSREKKERFSLILESASTNQTSMYLCASSLAGQGNEKLFFGSGTQLSVL.

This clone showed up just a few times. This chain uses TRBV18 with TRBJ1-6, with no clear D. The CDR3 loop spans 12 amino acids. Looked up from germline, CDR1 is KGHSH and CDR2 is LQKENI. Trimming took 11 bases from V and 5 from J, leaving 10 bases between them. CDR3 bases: TGTGCCTCTAGAGCAGATAATTCACCCCTCCACTTT. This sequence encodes CASRADNSPLHF.

CDR3 DNA sequence: TGTGCCACCGACGGACAGGGGGCAACAGATACGCAGTATTTT. It encodes CATDGQGATDTQYF. The V call is TRBV15, the J call TRBJ2-3; TRBD1 matches at 11 bases. This CDR3 has 14 amino acids. Trimming at V came to 8 bases and at J to 3 bases, leaving 4 bases not matched to a gene. Germline CDR1 and CDR2: LNHNV and YYDKDF (reference sequence).

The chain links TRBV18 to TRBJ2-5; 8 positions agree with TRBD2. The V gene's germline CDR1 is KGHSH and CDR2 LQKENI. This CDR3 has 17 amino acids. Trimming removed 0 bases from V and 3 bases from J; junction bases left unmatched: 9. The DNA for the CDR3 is TGTGCCAGCTCACCACCAACAGGGACGGGAGGGGAAGAGACCCAGTACTTC. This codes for CASSPPTGTGGEETQYF.

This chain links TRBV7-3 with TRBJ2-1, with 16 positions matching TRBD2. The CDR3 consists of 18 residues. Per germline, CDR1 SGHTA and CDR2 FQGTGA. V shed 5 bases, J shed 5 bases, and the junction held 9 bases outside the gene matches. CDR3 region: CASSQGTSGRESHNEQFF. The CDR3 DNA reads TGTGCCAGCAGCCAAGGGACTAGCGGGAGGGAGTCCCACAATGAGCAGTTCTTC.

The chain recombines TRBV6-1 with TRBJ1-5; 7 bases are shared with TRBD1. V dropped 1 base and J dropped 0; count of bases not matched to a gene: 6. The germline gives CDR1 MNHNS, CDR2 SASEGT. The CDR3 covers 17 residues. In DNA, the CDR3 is TGTGCCAGCAGTGAAGAGGGCAGGGGGAATAGCAATCAGCCCCAGCATTTT. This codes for CASSEEGRGNSNQPQHF.

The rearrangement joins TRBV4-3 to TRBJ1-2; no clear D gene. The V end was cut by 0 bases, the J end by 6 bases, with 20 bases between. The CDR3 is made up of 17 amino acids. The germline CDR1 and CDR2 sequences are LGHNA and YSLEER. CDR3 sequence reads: CASSQDLRGRQHDGYTF. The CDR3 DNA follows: TGCGCCAGCAGCCAAGATCTTCGGGGTCGGCAGCATGATGGCTACACCTTC.

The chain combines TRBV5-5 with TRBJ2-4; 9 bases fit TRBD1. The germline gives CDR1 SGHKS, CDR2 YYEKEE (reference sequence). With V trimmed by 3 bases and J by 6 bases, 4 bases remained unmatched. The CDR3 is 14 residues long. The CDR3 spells CASSSQGAINIQYF. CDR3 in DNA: TGTGCCAGCAGCTCACAGGGGGCGATAAACATTCAGTACTTC.

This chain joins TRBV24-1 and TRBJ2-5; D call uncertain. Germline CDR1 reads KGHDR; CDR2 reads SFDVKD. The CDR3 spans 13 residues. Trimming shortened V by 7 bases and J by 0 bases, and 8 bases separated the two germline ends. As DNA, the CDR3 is TGTGCCACCAGGGGCAGGAACCAAGAGACCCAGTACTTC. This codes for CATRGRNQETQYF.

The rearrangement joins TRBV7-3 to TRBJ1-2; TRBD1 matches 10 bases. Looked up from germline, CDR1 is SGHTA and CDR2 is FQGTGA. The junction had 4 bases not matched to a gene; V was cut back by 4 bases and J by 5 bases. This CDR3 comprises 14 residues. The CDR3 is CASSSGTGDYGYTF. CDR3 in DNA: TGTGCCAGCAGCTCCGGGACAGGGGATTATGGCTACACCTTC. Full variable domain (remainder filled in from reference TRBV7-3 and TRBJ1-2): GAGVSQTPSNKVTEKGKYVELRCDPISGHTALYWYRQSLGQGPEFLIYFQGTGAADDSGLPNDRFFAVRPEGSVSTLKIQRTERGDSAVYLCASSSGTGDYGYTFGSGTRLTVV.

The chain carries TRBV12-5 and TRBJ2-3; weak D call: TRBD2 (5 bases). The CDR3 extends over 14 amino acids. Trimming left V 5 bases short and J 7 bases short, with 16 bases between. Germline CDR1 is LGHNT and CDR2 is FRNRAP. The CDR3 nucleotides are TGTGCTAGTGGTCCCCCGGCGGGTTGCCATACGCAGTATTTT. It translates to CASGPPAGCHTQYF. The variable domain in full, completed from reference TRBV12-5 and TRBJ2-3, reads DARVTQTPRHKVTEMGQEVTMRCQPILGHNTVFWYRQTMMQGLELLAYFRNRAPLDDSGMPKDRFSAEMPDATLATLKIQPSEPRDSAVYFCASGPPAGCHTQYFGPGTRLTVL.